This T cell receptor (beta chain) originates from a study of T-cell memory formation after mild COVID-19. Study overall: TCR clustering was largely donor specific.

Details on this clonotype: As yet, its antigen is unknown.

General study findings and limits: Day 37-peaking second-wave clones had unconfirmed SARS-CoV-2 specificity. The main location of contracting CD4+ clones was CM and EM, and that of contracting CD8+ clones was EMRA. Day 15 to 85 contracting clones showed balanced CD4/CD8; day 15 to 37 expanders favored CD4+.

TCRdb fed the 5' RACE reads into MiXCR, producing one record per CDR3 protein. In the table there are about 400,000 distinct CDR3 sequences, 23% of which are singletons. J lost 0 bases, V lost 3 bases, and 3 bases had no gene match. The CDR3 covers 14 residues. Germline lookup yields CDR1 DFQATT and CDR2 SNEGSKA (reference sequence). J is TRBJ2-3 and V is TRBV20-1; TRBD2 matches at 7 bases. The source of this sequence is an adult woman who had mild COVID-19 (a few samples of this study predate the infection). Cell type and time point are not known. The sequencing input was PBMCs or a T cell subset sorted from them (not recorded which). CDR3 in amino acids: CSASFSGSTDTQYF. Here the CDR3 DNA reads TGCAGTGCTAGTTTTAGCGGGAGCACAGATACGCAGTATTTT.